This TCR beta chain was obtained from a study of T-cell reconstitution after alpha-beta-depleted transplantation in children. The sample holds many counts of this clonotype. Unique molecular identifiers were incorporated during preparation of the TCRbeta library. Using its own MiXCR run on the PCR reads, TCRdb lists one record per CDR3 protein. The sample lists about 260,000 distinct CDR3 sequences, around a tenth occurring once. The CDR3 has 11 amino acids. V lost 4 bases and J lost 7, with 8 bases in between. Germline-derived CDR1 and CDR2 are SNHLY and FYNNEI. Specimen: peripheral blood, collected 180 days after TCRalphabeta/CD19-depleted stem cell transplant. This clonotype was sampled from a male patient between 2 and 15 years old who had a stem cell transplant for chronic granulomatous disease, so the T cells may come from the graft donor. V gene TRBV2 combines with J gene TRBJ2-7, with D unresolved. In nucleotides, the CDR3 is TGTGCCAGCAGTGTCCAGGCGGAGCAGTACTTC. Translated: CASSVQAEQYF. Looking up the rest from reference TRBV2 and TRBJ2-7 gives the full variable domain: EPEVTQTPSHQVTQMGQEVILRCVPISNHLYFYWYRQILGQKVEFLVSFYNNEISEKSEIFDDQFSVERPDGSNFTLKIRSTKLEDSAMYFCASSVQAEQYFGPGTRLTVT.